What follows describes a single T cell receptor (beta chain). Its antigen remains unknown. Sequencing used immunoSEQ multiplex PCR; TCRdb keeps in-frame clones, though not all of them. The sample has around 77,000 clones, 85% to 95% seen once; the top ten hold roughly 0.16%. This sample was included in a study of human versus mouse CDR3 diversity and MHC coevolution. Between the trimmed V and J ends, which lost 0 bases and 6 bases, there was a span of 13 bases. The CDR3 runs 14 residues. Germline CDR1 GTSNPN, CDR2 SVGIG (reference sequence). Study-level findings and limits: Compared with mice, human CDR3s carried more deletions and insertions on average. In humans, T-cell selection involved about 6 MHC II alleles.

The gene calls are TRBV30 and TRBJ2-3; a possible D gene is TRBD2 (6 bases). Sequenced sample: naive CD4+ T cells from blood. The subset here: CD45RO-negative CD62L-positive naive CD4 T cells. The receptor was isolated from a person aged 30-69 years in good health. CDR3 amino acids: CAWSVAGAGDTQYF. In DNA, the CDR3 is TGTGCCTGGAGTGTGGCTGGGGCGGGGGATACGCAGTATTTT.